Below are 20 T cell receptor beta chains sequenced from a single sample in a study of chemoradiotherapy in HPV16-positive cancers. Data came from immunoSEQ multiplex PCR; TCRdb stores just in-frame clones and leaves some out. The data show about 10,000 clones, around 86% seen once. The material was blood, obtained from a patient who underwent chemoradiotherapy. These receptors were collected from a human donor with HPV-associated anogenital cancer.

The rearrangement uses TRBV19 and TRBJ1-2; the D is unclear. Germline loops: CDR1 LNHDA, CDR2 SQIVND (reference sequence). The CDR3 has 14 residues. The ends were cut back, 10 bases at V and 5 bases at J, with 20 bases in the middle. CDR3 DNA sequence: TGTGCCACAAGGGTTGAGGGCCGCCTATATGGCTACACCTTC. Translating gives CATRVEGRLYGYTF.

The chain links TRBV5-1 to TRBJ2-7; 7 bases align to TRBD1. CDR3 length equals 16 residues. V shed 4 bases, J shed 2 bases, and the junction held 12 bases outside the gene matches. Germline CDR1 SGHRS, CDR2 YFSETQ. The CDR3: CASSRLRTGMAYEQYF. In DNA form, the CDR3 reads TGCGCCAGCAGCCGGTTGAGGACAGGTATGGCCTACGAGCAGTACTTC.

The CDR3 loop reads CSVDPGYTEAFF. DNA of the CDR3: TGCAGCGTTGACCCGGGATACACTGAAGCTTTCTTT. The V gene is TRBV29-1, the J gene TRBJ1-1; no definite D call. Per the germline V gene, CDR1 is SQVTM and CDR2 is ANQGSEA. V lost 3 bases, J lost 3 bases, and 8 bases lay in between. This CDR3 contains 12 residues.

This sequence joins TRBV7-2 and TRBJ2-5; D gene unclear. The CDR3 runs to 15 residues. The germline gives CDR1 SGHTA, CDR2 FQGNSA. V was pared by 7 bases and J by 4 bases, with 19 bases between. For the CDR3, the DNA is TGTGCCAGCACCGACACGACTGCTAGGAGAGAGACCCAGTACTTC. Protein: CASTDTTARRETQYF.

The V call is TRBV10-1, the J call TRBJ2-3; D is undetermined. Trimming cost V 5 bases and J 0 bases, with 3 bases left between them. This CDR3 contains 12 residues. Germline CDR1 WNHNN, CDR2 SYGVQD (reference sequence). The CDR3 is CASSYSTDTQYF. CDR3 nucleotides: TGCGCCAGCAGTTACAGCACAGATACGCAGTATTTT.

The J gene is TRBJ1-4, the V gene TRBV13; D is uncertain. Germline V lookup: CDR1 PRHDT, CDR2 FYEKMQ (reference sequence). V dropped 6 bases and J dropped 0 bases, with 11 bases sitting between them. The CDR3 is 15 residues long. In DNA, the CDR3 is TGTGCCAGCAGATTTTCAACCTCAACTAATGAAAAACTGTTTTTT. Translation: CASRFSTSTNEKLFF.

The genes are TRBV5-8 and TRBJ2-6; D unclear. From germline, CDR1 is SGHTS and CDR2 YDEGEE. The CDR3 spans 14 residues. V gave up 4 bases and J gave up 7 bases, with 12 bases separating them. The CDR3 bases are TGTGCCAGCAGCCTTGACGATTTCGCCAACGTCCTGACTTTC. This codes for CASSLDDFANVLTF. Full variable domain (remainder filled in from reference TRBV5-8 and TRBJ2-6): EAGVTQSPTHLIKTRGQQATLRCSPISGHTSVYWYQQALGLGLQFLLWYDEGEERNRGNFPPRFSGRQFPNYSSELNVNALELEDSALYLCASSLDDFANVLTFGAGSRLTVL.

The rearrangement links TRBV5-1 to TRBJ1-6; D ambiguous. Germline lookup yields CDR1 SGHRS and CDR2 YFSETQ. The CDR3 sequence is 14 residues long. V dropped 4 bases and J dropped 8 bases, with 13 bases sitting between them. The CDR3 bases are TGCGCCAGCAGCACCAACCCCGAGGATTCACCCCTCCACTTT. Translation gives CASSTNPEDSPLHF.

The genes are TRBV9 and TRBJ1-4, with D perhaps TRBD1 (6 bases). The CDR3 extends over 15 amino acids. Germline lookup yields CDR1 SGDLS and CDR2 YYNGEE. V was cut by 3 bases and J by 6 bases, with 15 bases left in between. The CDR3 protein is CASSGGQGGHEKLFF. In DNA, the CDR3 is TGTGCCAGCAGCGGCGGACAAGGGGGACATGAAAAACTGTTTTTT.

The chain links TRBV19 to TRBJ2-2, with 8 bases that match TRBD1. The CDR3 sequence is 15 residues long. CDR1 and CDR2 (germline): LNHDA, SQIVND (reference sequence). With 2 bases clipped from V and 4 bases from J, the junction kept 3 bases outside the gene matches. CDR3 amino acids: CASSITGGSTGELFF. The CDR3 coding sequence is TGTGCCAGTAGTATAACAGGGGGTAGCACCGGGGAGCTGTTTTTT.

J is TRBJ2-1 and V is TRBV19; D is perhaps TRBD2 (5 bases). Germline lookup yields CDR1 LNHDA and CDR2 SQIVND (reference sequence). The CDR3 sequence is 15 residues long. Trimming cost V 4 bases and J 12 bases, with 22 bases left between them. CDR3 amino acids: CASSTRDTMSSWQFF. The CDR3 DNA is TGTGCCAGTAGTACTCGGGATACAATGAGCAGTTGGCAGTTCTTC.

The V call is TRBV6-6, the J call TRBJ2-7; TRBD1 is a possible D gene (6 bases). This CDR3 contains 14 residues. Between the trimmed V and J ends, which lost 2 bases and 7 bases, there was a span of 15 bases. Germline CDR1 MNHNY, CDR2 SVGAGI (reference sequence). The CDR3 nucleotides read TGTGCCAGCAGTTACCCGGGACAAATGAGAGAGCAGTACTTC. Translation gives CASSYPGQMREQYF.

There are a few counts of this clone. The V call is TRBV27, the J call TRBJ1-1, with 7 nucleotides matching TRBD1. The CDR3 extends over 15 amino acids. Per germline, CDR1 MNHEY and CDR2 SMNVEV (reference sequence). V dropped 5 bases and J dropped 5; count of bases not matched to a gene: 11. This CDR3 reads CASSDEGASATEAFF. CDR3 coding DNA: TGTGCCAGCAGTGACGAGGGGGCCTCAGCGACTGAAGCTTTCTTT.

This chain uses TRBV20-1 with TRBJ2-3; no firm D call. Germline CDR1 and CDR2: DFQATT and SNEGSKA (reference sequence). With 1 base removed from V and 2 bases from J, the gap between germline ends came to 1 base. CDR3 length equals 11 residues. CDR3 region: CSARVTDTQYF. The CDR3 DNA reads TGCAGTGCTAGAGTCACAGATACGCAGTATTTT.

The V and J genes are TRBV7-2 and TRBJ2-1; 9 bases fit TRBD1. The ends lost 2 bases at V and 14 bases at J; junction bases unmatched: 10. The V gene's germline CDR1 is SGHTA and CDR2 FQGNSA. This CDR3 comprises 14 residues. The CDR3 bases are TGTGCCAGCAGCTTATCATGGACAGGGGCCACGGAGTTCTTC. It specifies CASSLSWTGATEFF.

This clone was detected only once. The chain couples TRBV2 to TRBJ2-1; no clear D. Germline values: CDR1 SNHLY, CDR2 FYNNEI. Trimming took 7 bases from V and 1 from J, leaving 14 bases between them. The CDR3 has 15 residues. The CDR3 protein is CASNSLTVSYNEQFF. The DNA for the CDR3 is TGTGCCAGCAATTCGCTAACGGTGTCCTACAATGAGCAGTTCTTC.

This chain uses TRBV7-9 with TRBJ1-4; D not certain. Germline values: CDR1 SEHNR, CDR2 FQNEAQ (reference sequence). V lost 5 bases and J lost 3, with 10 bases in between. This CDR3 has 14 amino acids. CDR3 DNA sequence: TGTGCCAGCAGCATGCCTGAATCTAATGAAAAACTGTTTTTT. Translated, it gives CASSMPESNEKLFF.

This chain joins TRBV27 and TRBJ2-7, with 7 bases matching TRBD1. The germline gives CDR1 MNHEY, CDR2 SMNVEV (reference sequence). CDR3 size: 14 residues. J was trimmed by 3 bases and V by 7 bases; bases with no gene match: 9. The CDR3 nucleotides are TGTGCCAGCATCCGACAGGGAGCCGTCTACGAGCAGTACTTC. Protein: CASIRQGAVYEQYF.

V and J are TRBV5-1 and TRBJ2-7; 13 positions match TRBD2. With V trimmed by 4 bases and J by 4 bases, 5 bases remained unmatched. The germline V gene has CDR1 SGHRS and CDR2 YFSETQ. The CDR3 covers 15 residues. For the CDR3, the DNA is TGCGCCAGCAGCCCTGGACTAGCGGGGGAATACGAGCAGTACTTC. Translation: CASSPGLAGEYEQYF.

This clone was picked up one time. The J gene is TRBJ2-7, the V gene TRBV6-1; 8 bases fit TRBD2. V dropped 4 bases and J dropped 2; count of bases not matched to a gene: 7. Per germline, CDR1 MNHNS and CDR2 SASEGT. The CDR3 sequence is 15 residues long. Here the CDR3 reads CASSVAGSTPYEQYF. CDR3 nucleotide sequence: TGTGCCAGCAGTGTAGCGGGGTCTACGCCCTACGAGCAGTACTTC.